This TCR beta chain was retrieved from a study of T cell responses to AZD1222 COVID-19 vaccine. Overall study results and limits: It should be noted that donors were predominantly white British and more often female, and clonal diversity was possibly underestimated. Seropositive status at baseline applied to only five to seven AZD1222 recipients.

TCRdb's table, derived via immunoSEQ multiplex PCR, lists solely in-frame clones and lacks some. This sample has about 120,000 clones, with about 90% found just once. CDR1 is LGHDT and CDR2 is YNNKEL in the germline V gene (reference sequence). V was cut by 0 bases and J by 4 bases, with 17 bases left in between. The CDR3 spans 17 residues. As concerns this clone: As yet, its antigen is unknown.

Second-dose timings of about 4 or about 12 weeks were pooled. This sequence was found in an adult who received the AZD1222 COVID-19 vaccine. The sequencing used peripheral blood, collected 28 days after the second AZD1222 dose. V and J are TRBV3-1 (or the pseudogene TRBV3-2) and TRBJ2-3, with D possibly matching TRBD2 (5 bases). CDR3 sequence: CASSQEYRASPPDTQYF. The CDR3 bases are TGTGCCAGCAGCCAAGAATACCGGGCTAGCCCTCCAGATACGCAGTATTTT.